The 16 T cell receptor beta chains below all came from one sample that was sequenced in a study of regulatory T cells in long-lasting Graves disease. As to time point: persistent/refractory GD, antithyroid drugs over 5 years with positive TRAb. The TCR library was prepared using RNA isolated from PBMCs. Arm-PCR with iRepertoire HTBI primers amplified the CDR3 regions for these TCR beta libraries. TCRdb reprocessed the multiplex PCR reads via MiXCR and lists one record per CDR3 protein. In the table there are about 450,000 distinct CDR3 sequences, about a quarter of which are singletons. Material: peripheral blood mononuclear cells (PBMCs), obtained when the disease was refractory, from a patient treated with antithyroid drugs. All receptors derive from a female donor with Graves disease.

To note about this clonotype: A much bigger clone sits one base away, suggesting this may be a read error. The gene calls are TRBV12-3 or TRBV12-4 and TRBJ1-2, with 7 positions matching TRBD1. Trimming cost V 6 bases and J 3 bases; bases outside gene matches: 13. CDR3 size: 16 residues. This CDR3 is CASRIVIGGAYYGYTF. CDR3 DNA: TGTGCCAGCAGAATCGTAATAGGGGGCGCATACTATGGCTACACCTTC.

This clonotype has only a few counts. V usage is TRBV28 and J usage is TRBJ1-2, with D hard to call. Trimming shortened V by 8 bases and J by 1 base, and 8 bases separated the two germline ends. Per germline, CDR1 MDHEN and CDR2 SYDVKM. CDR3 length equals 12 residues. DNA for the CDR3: TGTGCCAGCCTAACTTTTAACTATGGCTACACCTTC. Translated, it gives CASLTFNYGYTF.

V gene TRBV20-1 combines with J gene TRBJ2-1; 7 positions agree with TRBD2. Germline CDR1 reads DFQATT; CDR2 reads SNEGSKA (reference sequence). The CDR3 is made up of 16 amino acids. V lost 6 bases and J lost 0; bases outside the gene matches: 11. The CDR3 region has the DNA TGCAGTGCCCGAATAGCGGGCAGAAGCTCCTACAATGAGCAGTTCTTC. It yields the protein CSARIAGRSSYNEQFF.

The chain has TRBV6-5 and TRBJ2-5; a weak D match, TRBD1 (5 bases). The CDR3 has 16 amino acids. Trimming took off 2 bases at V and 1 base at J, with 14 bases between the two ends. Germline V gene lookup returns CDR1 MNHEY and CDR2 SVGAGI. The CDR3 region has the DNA TGTGCCAGCAGTTACCACCCAAGGGGTACCCAAGAGACCCAGTACTTC. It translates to CASSYHPRGTQETQYF.

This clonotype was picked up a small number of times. The CDR3 region has the DNA TGCGCCAGCAGCCAAGATGCGGGGGCGTCTAATCAGCCCCAGCATTTT. It translates to CASSQDAGASNQPQHF. The chain has TRBV4-3 and TRBJ1-5, with D tentatively TRBD1 (6 bases). V was pared by 0 bases and J by 4 bases, with 13 bases between. The germline gives CDR1 LGHNA, CDR2 YSLEER. This CDR3 spans 16 amino acids.

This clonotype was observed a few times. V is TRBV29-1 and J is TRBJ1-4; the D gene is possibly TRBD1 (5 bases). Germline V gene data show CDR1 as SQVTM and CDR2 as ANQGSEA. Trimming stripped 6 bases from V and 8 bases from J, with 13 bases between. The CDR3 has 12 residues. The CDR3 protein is CSVAQGREKLFF. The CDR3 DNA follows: TGCAGCGTCGCTCAGGGAAGGGAAAAACTGTTTTTT.

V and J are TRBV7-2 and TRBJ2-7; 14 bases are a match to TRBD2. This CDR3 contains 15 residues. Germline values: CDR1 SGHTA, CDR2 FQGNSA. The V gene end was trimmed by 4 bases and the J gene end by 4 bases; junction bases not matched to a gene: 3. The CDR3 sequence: CASSSTSGREYEQYF. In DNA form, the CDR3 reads TGTGCCAGCAGCTCGACTAGCGGGAGGGAGTACGAGCAGTACTTC.

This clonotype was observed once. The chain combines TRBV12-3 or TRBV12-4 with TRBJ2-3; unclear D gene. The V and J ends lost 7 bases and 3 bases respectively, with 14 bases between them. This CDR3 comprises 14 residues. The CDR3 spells CASKAARQTDTQYF. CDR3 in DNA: TGTGCCAGCAAGGCCGCGCGGCAAACAGATACGCAGTATTTT.

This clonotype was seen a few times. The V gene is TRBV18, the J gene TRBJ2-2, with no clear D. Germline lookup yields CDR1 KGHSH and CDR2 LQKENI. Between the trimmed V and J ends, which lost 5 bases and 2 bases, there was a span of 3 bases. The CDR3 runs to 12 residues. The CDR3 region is CASSENTGELFF. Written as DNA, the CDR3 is TGTGCCAGCTCAGAAAACACCGGGGAGCTGTTTTTT.

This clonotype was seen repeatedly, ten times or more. The CDR3 sequence is CSAGTLDAGANVLTF. The CDR3 DNA is TGCAGTGCCGGGACTTTAGATGCCGGGGCCAACGTCCTGACTTTC. The chain joins TRBV20-1 to TRBJ2-6; TRBD2 is a possible D gene (6 bases). In germline, CDR1 is DFQATT, CDR2 SNEGSKA (reference sequence). V was cut by 6 bases and J by 4 bases, with 16 bases left in between. The CDR3 is 15 amino acids.

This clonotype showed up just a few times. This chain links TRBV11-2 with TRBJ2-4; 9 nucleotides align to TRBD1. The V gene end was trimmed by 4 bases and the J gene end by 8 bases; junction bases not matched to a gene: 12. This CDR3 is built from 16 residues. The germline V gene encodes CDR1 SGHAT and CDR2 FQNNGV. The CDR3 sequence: CASSSGQGKGIDIQYF. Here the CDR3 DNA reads TGTGCCAGCAGCTCAGGACAGGGGAAAGGCATTGACATTCAGTACTTC.

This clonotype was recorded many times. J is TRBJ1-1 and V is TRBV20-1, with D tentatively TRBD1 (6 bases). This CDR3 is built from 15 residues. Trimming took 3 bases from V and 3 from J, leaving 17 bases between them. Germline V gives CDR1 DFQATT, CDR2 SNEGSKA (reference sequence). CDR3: CSASGGGPVDTEAFF. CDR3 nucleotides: TGCAGTGCTAGTGGCGGGGGCCCGGTGGACACTGAAGCTTTCTTT.

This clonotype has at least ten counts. CDR3 region: CASSSNRGSGGEQYF. For the CDR3, the DNA is TGTGCCAGCAGTTCCAACCGGGGCTCGGGGGGGGAGCAGTACTTC. The V gene is TRBV2, the J gene TRBJ2-7; TRBD2 matches 8 bases. This CDR3 is 15 amino acids long. V was pared by 5 bases and J by 7 bases, with 13 bases of the junction left unmatched. Germline lookup yields CDR1 SNHLY and CDR2 FYNNEI.

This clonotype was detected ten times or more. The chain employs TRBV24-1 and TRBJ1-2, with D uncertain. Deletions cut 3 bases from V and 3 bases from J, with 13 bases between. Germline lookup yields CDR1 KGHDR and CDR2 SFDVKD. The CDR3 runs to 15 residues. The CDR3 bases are TGTGCCACCAGTGATCCTTCCGGCCGCGACTATGGCTACACCTTC. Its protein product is CATSDPSGRDYGYTF.

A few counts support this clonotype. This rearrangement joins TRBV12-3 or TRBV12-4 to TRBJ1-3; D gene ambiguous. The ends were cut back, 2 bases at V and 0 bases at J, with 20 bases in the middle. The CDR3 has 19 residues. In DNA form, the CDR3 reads TGTGCCAGCAGTTTATCCGGGCAGTCGTTTTCGAGCTCTGGAAACACCATATATTTT. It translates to CASSLSGQSFSSSGNTIYF.

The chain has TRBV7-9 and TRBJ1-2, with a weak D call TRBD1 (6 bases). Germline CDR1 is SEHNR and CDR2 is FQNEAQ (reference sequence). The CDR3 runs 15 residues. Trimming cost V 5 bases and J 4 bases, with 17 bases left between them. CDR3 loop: CASSTRRGAGYGYTF. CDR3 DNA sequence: TGTGCCAGCAGCACGCGCAGGGGAGCCGGCTATGGCTACACCTTC.